This T cell receptor (beta chain) was profiled in a study of human T cells and chemical hapten exposure. Across the study: Researchers reported sensitizing an approximately 2 cm by approximately 2 cm upper inner arm skin site with 2% DPC.

This clonotype was found a few times. Original processing methods: The number of TCRs in each sample had a median of around 96,000 and spanned about 20,000 to 690,600. From the RACE reads, TCRdb called clonotypes with MiXCR, one entry per CDR3 protein. The V and J calls were determined by TCRdb, not by the authors. The table has roughly 200,000 distinct CDR3 sequences, around 22% seen once; the top ten hold approximately 6.4%. As to time point: patch test 1, 2 weeks after DPC sensitization. Treatment here: therapeutic diphenylcyclopropenone sensitization with weekly scalp DPC. Sequencing was performed on whole blood, taken in connection with sensitization to the hapten diphenylcyclopropenone (DPC). The sequence was collected from a woman aged 45-59 years with alopecia areata. Some clones in this sample may be carry-over from other donors' samples.

The CDR3 nucleotides are TGCAGTGCTCGAAGGGCTAGCGGGACCAAAAACATTCAGTACTTC. Encoded protein: CSARRASGTKNIQYF. The genes are TRBV20-1 and TRBJ2-4, with 9 bases lining up with TRBD2. With 5 bases clipped from V and 2 bases from J, the junction kept 7 bases outside the gene matches. Germline CDR1 and CDR2: DFQATT and SNEGSKA (reference sequence). This CDR3 contains 15 residues.